This T cell receptor (beta chain) was documented in a study of PD-L1 blockade in urothelial cancer. Per the germline V gene, CDR1 is SNHLY and CDR2 is FYNNEI. CDR3 length: 16 residues. Trimming took off 5 bases at V and 4 bases at J, with 20 bases between the two ends. Remarks on this clone: Its antigen is unidentified.

Produced via immunoSEQ multiplex PCR; TCRdb's table is partial and in-frame only. Of approximately 50,000 clones listed, around nine tenths were seen once; the top ten hold roughly 2.5%. The time point denotes: peripheral blood 6 weeks after treatment start. Per-patient samples, pretreatment and on-treatment, numbered 1 to 8. Study-wide findings and caveats: More expansion of tumor-associated blood clones, seen at 3 weeks, marked durable-benefit patients.

The receptor's source is a man between 60 and 70 years old with urothelial cancer. J is TRBJ1-2 and V is TRBV2, with TRBD1 as a possible D gene (5 bases). The input for sequencing was PBMCs, taken around atezolizumab (anti-PD-L1) treatment. CDR3 protein: CASSPRGDGSGYGYTF. The CDR3 bases are TGTGCCAGCAGTCCCCGGGGGGACGGATCGGGCTATGGCTACACCTTC.